This T cell receptor beta chain is from a study of human thymus T cells. Whole-study results and caveats: Both thymic and peripheral blood repertoires showed apparently biased V and J usage. As related research reported, thymic repertoires overlapped highly among unrelated individuals.

Assay: immunoSEQ multiplex PCR; the TCRdb copy retains only in-frame clones and omits some. Among around 120,000 clones, around 94% were seen once, and the ten largest hold roughly 0.024%. Obtained as resections during corrective heart surgery, the thymus tissue was then studied. The sample donors, healthy Finnish infants, were having corrective surgery for congenital heart defects. Germline V CDR1 and CDR2: SNHLY, FYNNEI. This CDR3 has 17 residues. The V and J ends lost 3 bases and 2 bases, in that order; junction bases with no gene match: 10. This clone was observed a single time. Its antigen remains unidentified.

This chain connects TRBV2 to TRBJ2-3, with TRBD2 matching over 8 bases. The receptor comes from a boy in the first two years of life with a congenital heart defect but otherwise immunologically healthy. Sequencing was carried out using thymus tissue. The CDR3, as DNA: TGTGCCAGCAGTGAGGGGCAAGCGGGGGAGATCACAGATACGCAGTATTTT. Translated: CASSEGQAGEITDTQYF.